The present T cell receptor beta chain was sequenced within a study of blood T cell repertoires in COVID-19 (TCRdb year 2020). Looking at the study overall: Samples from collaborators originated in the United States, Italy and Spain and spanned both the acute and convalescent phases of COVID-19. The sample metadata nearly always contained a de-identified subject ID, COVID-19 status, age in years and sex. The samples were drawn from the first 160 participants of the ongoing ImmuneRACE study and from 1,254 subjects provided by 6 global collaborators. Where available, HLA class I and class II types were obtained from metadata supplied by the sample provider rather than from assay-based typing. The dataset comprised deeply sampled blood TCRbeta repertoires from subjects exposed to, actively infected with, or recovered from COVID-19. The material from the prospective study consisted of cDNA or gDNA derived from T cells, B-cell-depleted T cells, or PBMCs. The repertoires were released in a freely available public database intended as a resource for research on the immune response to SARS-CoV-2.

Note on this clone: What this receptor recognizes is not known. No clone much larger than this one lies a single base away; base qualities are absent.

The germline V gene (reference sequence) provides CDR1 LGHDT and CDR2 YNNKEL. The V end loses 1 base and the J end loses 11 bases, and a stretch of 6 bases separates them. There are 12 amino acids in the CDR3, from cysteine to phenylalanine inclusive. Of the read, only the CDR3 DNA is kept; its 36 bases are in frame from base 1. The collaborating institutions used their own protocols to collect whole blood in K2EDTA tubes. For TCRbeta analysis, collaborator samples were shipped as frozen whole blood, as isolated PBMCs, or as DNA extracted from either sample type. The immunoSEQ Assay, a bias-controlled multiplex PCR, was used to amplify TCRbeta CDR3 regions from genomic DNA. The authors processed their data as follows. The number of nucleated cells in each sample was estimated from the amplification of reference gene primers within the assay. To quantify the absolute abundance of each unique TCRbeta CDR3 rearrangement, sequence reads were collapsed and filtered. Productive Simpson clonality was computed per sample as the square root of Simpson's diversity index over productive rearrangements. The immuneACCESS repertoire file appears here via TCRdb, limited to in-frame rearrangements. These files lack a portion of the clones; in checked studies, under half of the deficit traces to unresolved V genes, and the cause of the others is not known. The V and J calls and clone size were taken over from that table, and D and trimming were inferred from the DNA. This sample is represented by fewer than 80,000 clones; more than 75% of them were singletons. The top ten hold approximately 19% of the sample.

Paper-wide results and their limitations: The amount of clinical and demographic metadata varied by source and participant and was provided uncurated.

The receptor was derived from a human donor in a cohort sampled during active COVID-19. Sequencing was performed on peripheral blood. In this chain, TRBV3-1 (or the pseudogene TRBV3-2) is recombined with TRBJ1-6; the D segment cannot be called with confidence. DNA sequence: TGTGCCAGCAGCCAAGCCCGCGCACCCCTCCACTTT. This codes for CASSQARAPLHF.